Shown below are 7 T cell receptor beta chains from a single sample sequenced in a study of cytomegalovirus exposure and HLA in healthy donors. With 60 Vbeta and 13 Jbeta primers, the PCR was carried out. Sequenced by immunoSEQ multiplex PCR; TCRdb stores in-frame clones only, minus some. Of 120,000 to 150,000 clones in the sample, around 66% are singletons; the top ten hold 2.5% to 3.5%. Material: PBMCs. Source of these receptors: a woman in her 30s in good health and CMV-seropositive.

The chain has TRBV5-8 and TRBJ2-7; 8 bases agree with TRBD1. V lost 4 bases, J lost 5 bases, and 11 bases stayed unmatched. The CDR3 is 15 residues long. Germline V gene lookup returns CDR1 SGHTS and CDR2 YDEGEE. The CDR3 coding sequence is TGTGCCAGCAGCGCCGGGACAGGTGGTCAGAACGAGCAGTACTTC. Its translation: CASSAGTGGQNEQYF.

The chain has TRBV25-1 and TRBJ2-4; a possible D gene is TRBD1 (5 bases). CDR3 length equals 13 residues. Germline CDR1 and CDR2: MGHDK and SYGVNS. V lost 2 bases and J 4 bases, leaving 6 bases between the germline ends. The CDR3 region is CASSEPGKNIQYF. As DNA, the CDR3 is TGTGCCAGCAGTGAACCAGGGAAAAACATTCAGTACTTC.

In its sample, this clone was seen a few times. The chain employs TRBV5-6 and TRBJ2-6; D not certain. Trimming pared 0 bases from V and 0 bases from J, leaving 13 bases between. Per the germline V gene, CDR1 is SGHDT and CDR2 is YYEEEE. The CDR3 is 18 amino acids. This CDR3 reads CASSLVHSTLSGANVLTF. Written as DNA, the CDR3 is TGTGCCAGCAGCTTGGTTCACAGTACGCTCTCTGGGGCCAACGTCCTGACTTTC.

CDR3 loop: CSVVLGNTIYF. The CDR3 DNA is TGCAGCGTTGTCTTGGGAAACACCATATATTTT. The V call is TRBV29-1, the J call TRBJ1-3; D gene ambiguous. V lost 4 bases and J 4 bases, leaving 5 bases between the germline ends. This CDR3 contains 11 residues. Germline V lookup: CDR1 SQVTM, CDR2 ANQGSEA.

On this clone itself: One end of the junction is discordant with germline, which a read error may explain. This chain connects TRBV2 to TRBJ1-4, with D unresolved. The germline V gene has CDR1 SNHLY and CDR2 FYNNEI. The CDR3 has 12 amino acids. The CDR3 reads CASTFSKEKLFF. In nucleotides, the CDR3 is TGTGCCAGCACTTTCTCTAAGGAAAAACTGTTTTTT. Using reference TRBV2 and TRBJ1-4 for the parts outside the CDR3, the full variable domain is EPEVTQTPSHQVTQMGQEVILRCVPISNHLYFYWYRQILGQKVEFLVSFYNNEISEKSEIFDDQFSVERPDGSNFTLKIRSTKLEDSAMYFCASTFSKEKLFFGSGTQLSVL.

CDR3 in DNA: TGTGCCAGCAGTTACGACAGGGGATGGTCCTACGAGCAGTACTTC. This gives the protein CASSYDRGWSYEQYF. V is TRBV28 and J is TRBJ2-7; 8 bases align to TRBD1. Germline V gene data show CDR1 as MDHEN and CDR2 as SYDVKM. The CDR3 spans 15 residues. J was trimmed by 1 base and V by 4 bases; bases with no gene match: 6. The full variable domain, rest sourced from reference TRBV28 and TRBJ2-7, is DVKVTQSSRYLVKRTGEKVFLECVQDMDHENMFWYRQDPGLGLRLIYFSYDVKMKEKGDIPEGYSVSREKKERFSLILESASTNQTSMYLCASSYDRGWSYEQYFGPGTRLTVT.

This clone is a singleton in its sample. The rearrangement uses TRBV5-1 and TRBJ2-5, with TRBD2 matching over 11 bases. CDR3 size: 16 residues. CDR1 and CDR2 from the germline V gene are SGHRS and YFSETQ. With 4 bases clipped from V and 1 base from J, the junction kept 6 bases outside the gene matches. CDR3: CASSAPSGGLQETQYF. The DNA of the CDR3 is TGCGCCAGCAGCGCCCCTAGCGGGGGGCTCCAAGAGACCCAGTACTTC.